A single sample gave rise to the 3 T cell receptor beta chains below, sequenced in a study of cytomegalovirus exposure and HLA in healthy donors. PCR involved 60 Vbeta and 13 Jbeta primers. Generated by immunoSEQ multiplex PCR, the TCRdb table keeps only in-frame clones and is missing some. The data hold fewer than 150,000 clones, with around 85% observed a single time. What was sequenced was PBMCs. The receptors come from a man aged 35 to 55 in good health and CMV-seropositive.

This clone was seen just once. CDR3 protein: CASRGGRTETQYF. DNA of the CDR3: TGTGCCAGCAGGGGCGGGAGGACCGAGACCCAGTACTTC. The rearrangement uses TRBV6-1 and TRBJ2-5; TRBD2 matches at 8 bases. The CDR3 covers 13 residues. J was trimmed by 5 bases and V by 6 bases; bases with no gene match: 5. Germline V CDR1 and CDR2: MNHNS, SASEGT.

In nucleotides, the CDR3 is TGTGCCAGCAGCAAAGCCTATAGGACCGGGGGCTCTGGAAACACCATATATTTT. It specifies CASSKAYRTGGSGNTIYF. This chain joins TRBV21-1 and TRBJ1-3. TRBV21-1 is a pseudogene locus. This CDR3 is 18 amino acids long.

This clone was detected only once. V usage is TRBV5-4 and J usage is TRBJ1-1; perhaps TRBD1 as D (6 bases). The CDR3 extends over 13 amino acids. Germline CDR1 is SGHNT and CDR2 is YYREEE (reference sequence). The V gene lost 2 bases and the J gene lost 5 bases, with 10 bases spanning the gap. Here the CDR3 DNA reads TGTGCCAGCAGCTTACAGGGTGCGACTGAAGCTTTCTTT. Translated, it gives CASSLQGATEAFF.